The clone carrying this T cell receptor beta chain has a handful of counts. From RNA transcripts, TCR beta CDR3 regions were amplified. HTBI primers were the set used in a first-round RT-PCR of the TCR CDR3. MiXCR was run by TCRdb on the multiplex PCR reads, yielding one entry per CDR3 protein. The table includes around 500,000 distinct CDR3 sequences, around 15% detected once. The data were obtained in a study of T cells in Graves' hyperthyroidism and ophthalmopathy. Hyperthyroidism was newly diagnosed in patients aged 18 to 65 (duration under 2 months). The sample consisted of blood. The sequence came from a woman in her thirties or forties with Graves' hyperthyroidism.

CDR3 protein: CASSPFGGSGELFF. CDR3 nucleotides: TGCGCCAGCAGCCCCTTTGGTGGGTCCGGGGAGCTGTTTTTT. V gene TRBV5-1 combines with J gene TRBJ2-2; the D is unclear. Germline CDR1 and CDR2: SGHRS and YFSETQ. Trimming left V 4 bases short and J 6 bases short, with 13 bases between. The CDR3 spans 14 residues.